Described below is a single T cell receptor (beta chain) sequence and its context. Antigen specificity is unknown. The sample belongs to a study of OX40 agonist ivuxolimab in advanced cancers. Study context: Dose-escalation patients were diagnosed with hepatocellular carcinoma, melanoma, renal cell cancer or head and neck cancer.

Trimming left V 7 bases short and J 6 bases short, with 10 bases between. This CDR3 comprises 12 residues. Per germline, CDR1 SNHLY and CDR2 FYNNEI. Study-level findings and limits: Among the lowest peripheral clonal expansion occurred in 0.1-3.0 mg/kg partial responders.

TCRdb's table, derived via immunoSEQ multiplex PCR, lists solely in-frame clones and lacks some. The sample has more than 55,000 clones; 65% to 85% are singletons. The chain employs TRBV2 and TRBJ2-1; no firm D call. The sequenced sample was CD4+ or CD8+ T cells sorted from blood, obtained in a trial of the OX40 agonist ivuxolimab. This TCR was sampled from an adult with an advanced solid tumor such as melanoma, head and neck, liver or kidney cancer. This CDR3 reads CASNAGSNEQFF. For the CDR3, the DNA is TGTGCCAGCAACGCCGGAAGCAATGAGCAGTTCTTC.